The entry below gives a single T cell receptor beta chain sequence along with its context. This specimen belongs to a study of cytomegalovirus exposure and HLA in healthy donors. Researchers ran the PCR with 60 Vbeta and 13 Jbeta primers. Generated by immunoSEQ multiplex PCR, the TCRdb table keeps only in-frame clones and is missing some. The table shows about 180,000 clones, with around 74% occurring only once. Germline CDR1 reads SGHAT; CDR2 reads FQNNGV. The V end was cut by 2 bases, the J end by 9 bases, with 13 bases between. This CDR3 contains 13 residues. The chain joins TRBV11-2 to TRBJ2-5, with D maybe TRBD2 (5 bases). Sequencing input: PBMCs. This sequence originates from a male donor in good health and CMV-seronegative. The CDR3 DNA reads TGTGCCAGCAGCTTATCGGGATATCAGGCCCAGTACTTC. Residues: CASSLSGYQAQYF.